This TCR beta chain was documented in a study of T-cell reconstitution after alpha-beta-depleted transplantation in children listed by TCRdb under 2016. Regarding the study in general: Using TCR repertoire profiling, the study quantitatively followed how T-cell immune reconstitution unfolded in children after TCRalphabeta/CD19-depleted allogeneic hematopoietic cell transplantation.

Library preparation employed PCR. Sequencing relied on an Illumina HiSeq 2500. TCR libraries were prepared with molecular barcoding, using unique molecular identifiers to normalize TCRbeta repertoire quantification. Using fastp at Q25 and MiXCR, TCRdb reprocessed the public reads and kept productive beta chains. Each CDR3 protein appears once, grouped with its most common genes and DNA. The sample table contains tens of thousands of distinct CDR3 sequences; only one count was recorded for 11% to 15% of them. The leading ten clones occupy around a quarter of the sample. The meaning of the sample's treatment or condition label: allogeneic hematopoietic cell transplantation with graft depleted of TCRalphabeta T cells and CD19 B cells. The transplant recipients were children given TCRalphabeta/CD19-depleted allogeneic hematopoietic cell grafts. There are 13 amino acids in the CDR3, from cysteine to phenylalanine inclusive. Only the CDR3 DNA stays, 39 bases, in frame from base 1. CDR1 MNHNS and CDR2 SASEGT are derived from the germline V gene. At the junction V is shortened by 6 bases and J by 2 bases, with 10 bases in between.

Comments on this clonotype: The antigen this receptor binds is unknown. One base away there is no much larger clone; base qualities are not given.

Study-level results and caveats: In some patients, high TCRbeta diversity at day 60 was attributed to recipient T cells and intrathymic progenitors that had survived conditioning. The frequencies of hyperexpanded clones fell over the following months, and after one year, T-cell counts and TCRbeta diversity were mostly attributed to newly produced T cells. The apparently early recovery of alphabetaT-cell counts about two months after transplant reportedly depended on only several hundred rapidly expanded clones that came from non-depleted graft cells.

In this chain, TRBV6-1 is recombined with TRBJ1-1; no D gene is confidently identified. This clonotype was sampled from a male patient aged 2 to 9 who had a stem cell transplant for acute lymphoblastic leukemia, so the T cells may come from the graft donor. The specimen was PBMCs, mostly from graft donor cells, collected 180 days after TCRalphabeta/CD19-depleted stem cell transplant. The CDR3 protein is CASRPQRNTEAFF. The DNA is as follows: TGTGCCAGCAGACCTCAAAGAAACACTGAAGCTTTCTTT.